This paragraph covers one TCR beta chain sequence. The antigen is not known. The sample originates from a study of Ad26.COV2.S vaccination and SARS-CoV-2 variants. The overall study: In the study, Ad26.COV2.S was injected intramuscularly once, or twice 56 days apart.

Produced via immunoSEQ multiplex PCR; TCRdb's table is partial and in-frame only. Of hundreds of thousands of clones in the sample, 80% to 90% were seen once. Trimming cost V 7 bases and J 5 bases, with 12 bases left between them. Germline V gene lookup returns CDR1 LNHDA and CDR2 SQIVND (reference sequence). The CDR3 covers 12 residues. General observations from the study: In vaccinated individuals, spike-specific CD8+ and CD4+ T cell responses reportedly displayed substantial breadth.

Stated treatment: about 20 received Ad26.COV2.S at low or high dose, single or two shots; several received placebo; per-sample allocation not given. Specimens were obtained on day 63 following the first vaccine or placebo injection. Adults aged 18-55 years in Boston included the donor. The study used a vaccine consisting of an Ad26 vector that expressed Wuhan-strain SARS-CoV-2 spike. Sequencing used peripheral blood, obtained in a trial of Ad26.COV2.S vaccine versus placebo. The clonotype comes from a person aged 18-65 years who received the Ad26.COV2.S COVID-19 vaccine or a placebo. This sequence joins TRBV19 and TRBJ2-7, with D perhaps being TRBD1 or TRBD2 (5 bases each). The chain's CDR3 is CASKARDDEQYF. The CDR3 DNA reads as TGTGCCAGTAAGGCCAGGGACGACGAGCAGTACTTC.